This TCR beta chain is from a study of blood T cell repertoires in COVID-19 (dated by TCRdb to 2020 to 2021). With regard to the full study: Samples from collaborators originated in the United States, Italy and Spain and spanned both the acute and convalescent phases of COVID-19. The prospective study material was composed of cDNA or gDNA derived from T cells, B-cell-depleted T cells, or PBMCs. Subjects who had been exposed to COVID-19, were actively infected with it, or had recovered from it provided the deeply sampled blood TCRbeta repertoires that made up the dataset. The repertoires were released in a freely available public database intended as a resource for research on the immune response to SARS-CoV-2. Samples were obtained from the ongoing ImmuneRACE study (first 160 participants) and from over a thousand subjects provided by 6 global collaborators. Sample metadata almost always included a de-identified subject ID, COVID-19 status, age in years and sex. HLA class I and class II types, where available, came from metadata supplied by the sample provider rather than from assay-based typing.

This clone was recorded only once. Its antigen target is currently unknown. Per-base quality was not reported, and no clone a single base away is much larger than it. The immunoSEQ Assay, a bias-controlled multiplex PCR, was used to amplify TCRbeta CDR3 regions from genomic DNA. Processing in the source paper ran as follows. Within the assay, amplification of reference gene primers was used to estimate how many nucleated cells each sample contained. Sequence reads were collapsed and filtered to measure the absolute abundance of every unique TCRbeta CDR3 rearrangement. For each sample, productive Simpson clonality was calculated as the square root of Simpson's diversity index across productive rearrangements. TCRdb obtained this table from immuneACCESS and retained in-frame rearrangements with V and J assigned. These tables miss some clones; where compared with another copy, unresolved V genes account for less than half of the shortfall, and the remainder is unexplained. That table gives V, J and clone size, and the DNA gave D and trimming. This sample has over 70,000 clones in its table, and around three quarters of those were observed once. The ten largest clones take up about a tenth of the sample.

The collaborating institutions used their own protocols to collect whole blood in K2EDTA tubes. For TCRbeta analysis, collaborator samples were shipped as frozen whole blood, as isolated PBMCs, or as DNA extracted from either sample type. The research as a whole found: Clinical and demographic metadata were provided uncurated, with the amount varying by source and participant.

The CDR3 runs 14 residues from the cysteine to the phenylalanine. The only DNA kept is the CDR3, 42 bases in frame from the first base. CDR1 and CDR2 are drawn from the germline V gene: LGHNA, YSLEER. V is reduced by 4 bases and J by 0 bases, leaving a spacing of 7 bases between them. The sample was peripheral blood. This TCR was sampled from a woman aged 70-85 years with acute or convalescent COVID-19. The chain was built from TRBV4-3 and TRBJ1-5; the D gene remains uncertain. At the DNA level, the sequence is TGCGCCAGCAGCCGGGAGTTTAGCAATCAGCCCCAGCATTTT. The translation is CASSREFSNQPQHF.